This TCR beta chain was recovered during a study of spatial heterogeneity in lung cancer. The CDR3 loop spans 15 amino acids. The germline V gene encodes CDR1 SGHAT and CDR2 FQDESV (reference sequence). V lost 2 bases to trimming and J lost 5 bases, with 13 bases between them. This clonotype was observed at least ten times. A unique molecular identifier was attached to every TCR cDNA molecule. TCRdb ran MiXCR on the 5' RACE reads and lists one entry per CDR3 protein. The sample contains about 47,000 distinct CDR3 sequences, about an eighth of which appear only once. Time point of the sample: blood at routine non-recurrence follow-up after resection.

The TCR was taken from a male donor with early-stage non-small cell lung cancer. The sample in question was PBMCs, obtained at follow-up. This sequence joins TRBV11-1 and TRBJ2-1; TRBD2 is a possible D gene (7 bases). The CDR3 protein is CASSLWAGANNEQFF. The CDR3 region has the DNA TGTGCCAGCAGCTTATGGGCGGGGGCAAACAATGAGCAGTTCTTC.